The source of this T cell receptor beta chain is a study of blood T cells in healthy people across ages. This CDR3 comprises 13 residues. Trimming pared 0 bases from V and 2 bases from J, leaving 8 bases between. The germline gives CDR1 SQVTM, CDR2 ANQGSEA. Notes on the study in general: Estimated diversity, derived from one million T cells, was regarded as an underestimate. CMV status of donors was unknown, possibly confounding expanded clonotype changes.

A J-beta primer mix and a sample-barcoded 5' primer were used in a second PCR of about 7 to 12 cycles. The template-switch adaptor, which had 12 random nucleotides, put a tag on each cDNA molecule. TCRdb used MiXCR to reprocess the 5' RACE reads, holding one entry per CDR3 protein. The sample includes around 1.7 million distinct CDR3 sequences, approximately 28% of them seen just once. Note on this clonotype: Its antigen remains unknown.

The chain is built from TRBV29-1 and TRBJ2-7; D uncertain. The sequencing input was blood. This receptor was identified in a woman aged 25-40 years in good health. The CDR3 nucleotides are TGCAGCGTTGAAGACACAACCACCTACGAGCAGTACTTC. This translates into CSVEDTTTYEQYF.